This TCR beta chain was documented in a study of blood T cells in healthy people across ages. J was trimmed by 5 bases and V by 8 bases; bases with no gene match: 9. Germline values: CDR1 SNHLY, CDR2 FYNNEI. The CDR3 spans 14 residues. A sample-barcoded 5' primer and a J-beta primer mix were used in a second PCR of about 6 to 11 cycles. TCRdb independently ran MiXCR on the 5' RACE reads; one entry per CDR3 protein. The table has approximately 780,000 distinct CDR3 sequences, approximately 24% seen once. This clonotype was seen at least ten times. The same data also contributed to another study, on T cells of mothers and their children.

The V and J genes are TRBV2 and TRBJ2-5; 9 bases are shared with TRBD1. Specimen: blood. The source is a boy aged 5 to 17 in good health. The CDR3 DNA reads as TGTGCCAGCGAACCGGGACAGGGATCGGAGACCCAGTACTTC. Residues: CASEPGQGSETQYF.